The clone carrying this T cell receptor (beta chain) was seen at least ten times. Stable Graves' hyperthyroidism meant no ophthalmopathy progression within 18 months. Diagnoses were made from clinical symptoms, serum measures (thyroxine and TRAb), thyroid ultrasound and orbital computed tomography. The sample belongs to a study of T cells in Graves' hyperthyroidism and ophthalmopathy. The wider study: Initial diagnosis, before any treatment, was when peripheral blood was collected.

With 6 bases removed from V and 1 base from J, the gap between germline ends came to 18 bases. Germline V gives CDR1 MNHNS, CDR2 SASEGT. The CDR3 contains 16 residues. RNA transcripts provided the source from which TCR beta CDR3 regions were amplified. The study used the HTBI primer set for a first-round RT-PCR of the TCR CDR3. TCRdb ran MiXCR on the multiplex PCR reads and lists one entry per CDR3 protein. This sample carries under 350,000 distinct CDR3 sequences, around 20% of them seen once, and the ten largest clones take around 45%. The sequence derives from a woman aged 45-65 years with Graves' hyperthyroidism. Sequenced sample: blood. The chain carries TRBV6-1 and TRBJ1-2; tentatively, D is TRBD1 (6 bases). CDR3 protein: CASSYTGPPFNYGYTF. CDR3 DNA sequence: TGTGCCAGCAGCTATACAGGGCCCCCCTTTAACTATGGCTACACCTTC.